What follows are 4 T cell receptor beta chains derived from one specimen sequenced in a study of blood T cell repertoires in COVID-19. The method was immunoSEQ multiplex PCR; TCRdb's version includes in-frame clones alone and lacks a portion of them. The sample has about 130,000 clones, roughly nine tenths seen once. Sequenced material: peripheral blood. Source of these receptors: a man aged 50 to 59 with active COVID-19.

There are many counts of this clone. The V call is TRBV14, the J call TRBJ2-2, with D unresolved. V was clipped by 0 bases and J by 3 bases, with 5 bases between them. Germline-derived CDR1 and CDR2 are SGHDN and FVKESK. The CDR3 is 14 amino acids. Here the CDR3 DNA reads TGTGCCAGCAGCCAAGATCGGTACACCGGGGAGCTGTTTTTT. Amino acid sequence: CASSQDRYTGELFF. The whole variable domain, filled in from reference TRBV14 and TRBJ2-2, reads EAGVTQFPSHSVIEKGQTVTLRCDPISGHDNLYWYRRVMGKEIKFLLHFVKESKQDESGMPNNRFLAERTGGTYSTLKVQPAELEDSGVYFCASSQDRYTGELFFGEGSRLTVL.

The chain has TRBV5-1 and TRBJ1-3; D gene uncertain. CDR3 length: 12 amino acids. V was shortened by 0 bases and J by 8 bases, with 6 bases between the two germline ends. CDR1 and CDR2 (germline): SGHRS, YFSETQ. CDR3 amino acids: CASSLDSDTIYF. The CDR3 region has the DNA TGCGCCAGCAGCTTGGACTCGGACACCATATATTTT.

The rearrangement joins TRBV27 to TRBJ1-1; unclear D gene. The CDR3 length is 16 residues. Germline CDR1 MNHEY, CDR2 SMNVEV (reference sequence). The V end lost 4 bases, the J end lost 4 bases, and 19 bases lay between the germline ends. The CDR3 sequence is CASSSSGGSARTEAFF. The CDR3 coding sequence is TGTGCCAGCAGTTCTTCAGGAGGGAGCGCGCGCACTGAAGCTTTCTTT.

V is TRBV6-5 and J is TRBJ1-3; D is uncertain. Germline V gene lookup returns CDR1 MNHEY and CDR2 SVGAGI. The CDR3 has 16 amino acids. Deletions cut 1 base from V and 2 bases from J, with 12 bases between. CDR3 nucleotide sequence: TGTGCCAGCAGTTACTGGGCGGGGATAGCTGGAAACACCATATATTTT. Protein sequence: CASSYWAGIAGNTIYF.